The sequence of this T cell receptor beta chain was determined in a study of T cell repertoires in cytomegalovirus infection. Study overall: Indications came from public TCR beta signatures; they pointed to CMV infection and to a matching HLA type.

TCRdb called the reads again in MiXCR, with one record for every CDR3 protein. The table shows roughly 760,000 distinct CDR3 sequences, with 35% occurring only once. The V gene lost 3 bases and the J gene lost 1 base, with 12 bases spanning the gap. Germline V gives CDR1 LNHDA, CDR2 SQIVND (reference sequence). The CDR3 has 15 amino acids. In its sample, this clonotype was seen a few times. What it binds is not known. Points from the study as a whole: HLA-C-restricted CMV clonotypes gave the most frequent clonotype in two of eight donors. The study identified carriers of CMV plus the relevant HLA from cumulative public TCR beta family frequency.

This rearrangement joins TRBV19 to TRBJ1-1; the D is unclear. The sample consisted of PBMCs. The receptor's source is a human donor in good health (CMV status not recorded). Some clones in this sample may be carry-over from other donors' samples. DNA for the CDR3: TGTGCCAGTAGTATCCCCCAGAGCGGGAACACTGAAGCTTTCTTT. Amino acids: CASSIPQSGNTEAFF.